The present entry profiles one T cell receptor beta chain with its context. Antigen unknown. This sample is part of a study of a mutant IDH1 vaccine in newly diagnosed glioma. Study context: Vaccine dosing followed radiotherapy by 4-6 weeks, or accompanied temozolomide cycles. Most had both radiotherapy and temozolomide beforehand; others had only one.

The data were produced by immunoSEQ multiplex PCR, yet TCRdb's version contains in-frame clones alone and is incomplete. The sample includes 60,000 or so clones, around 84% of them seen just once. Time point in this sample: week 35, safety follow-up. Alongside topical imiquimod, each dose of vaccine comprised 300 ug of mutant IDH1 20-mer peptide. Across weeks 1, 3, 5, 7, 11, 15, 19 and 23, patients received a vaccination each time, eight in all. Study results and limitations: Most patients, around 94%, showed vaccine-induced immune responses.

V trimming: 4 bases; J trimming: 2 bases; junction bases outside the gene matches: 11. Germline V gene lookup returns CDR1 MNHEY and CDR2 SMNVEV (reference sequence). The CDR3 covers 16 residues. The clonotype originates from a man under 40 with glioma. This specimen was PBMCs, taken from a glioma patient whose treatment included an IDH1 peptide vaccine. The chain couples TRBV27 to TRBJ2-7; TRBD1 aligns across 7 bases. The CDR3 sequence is CASSYRGQADAYEQYF. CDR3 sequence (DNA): TGTGCCAGCAGTTACCGTGGACAGGCCGATGCCTACGAGCAGTACTTC.